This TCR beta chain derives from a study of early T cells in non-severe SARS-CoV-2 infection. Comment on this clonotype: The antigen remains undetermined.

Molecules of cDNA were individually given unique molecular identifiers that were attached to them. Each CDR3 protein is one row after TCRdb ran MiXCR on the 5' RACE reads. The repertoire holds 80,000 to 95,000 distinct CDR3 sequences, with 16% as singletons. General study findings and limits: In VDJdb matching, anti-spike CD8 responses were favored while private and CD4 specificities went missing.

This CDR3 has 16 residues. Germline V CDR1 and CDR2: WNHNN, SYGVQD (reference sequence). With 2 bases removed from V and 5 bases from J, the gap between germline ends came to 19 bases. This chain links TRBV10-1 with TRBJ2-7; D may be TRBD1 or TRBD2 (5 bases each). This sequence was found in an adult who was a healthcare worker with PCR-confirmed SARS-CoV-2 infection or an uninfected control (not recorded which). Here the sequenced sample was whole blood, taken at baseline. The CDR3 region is CASSERELAGSDEQYF. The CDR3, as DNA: TGCGCCAGCAGTGAGAGGGAGCTAGCAGGGAGCGACGAGCAGTACTTC.